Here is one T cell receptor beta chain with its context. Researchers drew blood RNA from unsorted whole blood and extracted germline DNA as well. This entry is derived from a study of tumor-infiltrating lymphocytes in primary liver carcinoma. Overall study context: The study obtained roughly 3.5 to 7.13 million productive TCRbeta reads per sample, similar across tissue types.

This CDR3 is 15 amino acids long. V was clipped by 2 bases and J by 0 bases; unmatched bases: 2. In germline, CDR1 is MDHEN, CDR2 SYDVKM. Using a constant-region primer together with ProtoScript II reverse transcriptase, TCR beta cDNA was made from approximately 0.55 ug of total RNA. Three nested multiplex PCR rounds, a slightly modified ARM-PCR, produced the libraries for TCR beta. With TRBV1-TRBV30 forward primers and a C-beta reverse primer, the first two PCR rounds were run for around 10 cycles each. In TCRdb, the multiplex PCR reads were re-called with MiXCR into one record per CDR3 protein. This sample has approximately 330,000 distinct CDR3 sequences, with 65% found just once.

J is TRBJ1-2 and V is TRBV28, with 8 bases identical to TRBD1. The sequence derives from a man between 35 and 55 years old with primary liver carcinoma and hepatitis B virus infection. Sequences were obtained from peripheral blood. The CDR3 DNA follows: TGTGCCAGCAGTTTAGACAGGGGTGCTAACTATGGCTACACCTTC. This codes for CASSLDRGANYGYTF.